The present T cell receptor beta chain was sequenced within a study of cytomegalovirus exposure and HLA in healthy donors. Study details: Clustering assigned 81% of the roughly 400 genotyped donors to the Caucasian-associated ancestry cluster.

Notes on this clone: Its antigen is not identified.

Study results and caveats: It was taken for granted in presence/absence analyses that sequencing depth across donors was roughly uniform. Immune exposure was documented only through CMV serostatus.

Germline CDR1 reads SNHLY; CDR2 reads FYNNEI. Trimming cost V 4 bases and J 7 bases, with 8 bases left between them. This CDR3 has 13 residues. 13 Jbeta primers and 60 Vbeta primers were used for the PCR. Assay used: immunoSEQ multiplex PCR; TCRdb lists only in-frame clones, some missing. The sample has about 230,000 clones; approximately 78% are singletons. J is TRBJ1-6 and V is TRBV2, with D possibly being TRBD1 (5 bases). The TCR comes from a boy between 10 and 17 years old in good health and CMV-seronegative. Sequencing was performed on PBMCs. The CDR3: CASSGQGNSPLHF. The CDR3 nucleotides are TGTGCCAGCAGTGGGCAGGGAAATTCACCCCTCCACTTT.